The rows below give T cell receptor beta chains drawn from one sample of a study of cytomegalovirus exposure and HLA in healthy donors. Only in-frame clones appear in the TCRdb table, and some are missing; sequencing was by immunoSEQ multiplex PCR. The sample yields under 200,000 clones, roughly 84% seen once. The source material was PBMCs. The receptors were sampled from a man aged 25-45 years in good health and CMV-seropositive. Each CDR3 is given with its conserved first and last residue.

j_call v_call cdr3_aa
TRBJ1-5 TRBV7-8 CASSPRQSNQPQHF
TRBJ2-7 TRBV5-1 CASSPGTASYEQYF
TRBJ1-2 TRBV6-5 CASSYDYTGGYGYTF
TRBJ1-1 TRBV5-5 CASTRAGNPEAFF
TRBJ2-1 TRBV29-1 CSHGGGNINEQFF
TRBJ1-1 TRBV27 CASSLRRQGKDTEAFF
TRBJ1-2 TRBV29-1 CSVVAQGVYGYTF
TRBJ2-1 TRBV4-3 CASSHLFRHNYPYNEQFF
TRBJ1-5 TRBV7-2 CASSLWGSTGSGSQPQHF
TRBJ2-1 TRBV29-1 CSVATRTVNEQFF
TRBJ2-7 TRBV28 CASSRGYTYEQYF
TRBJ1-4 TRBV18 CASSKTGWDEKLFF
TRBJ2-1 TRBV7-9 CASSFWGDEQFF
TRBJ2-1 TRBV7-9 CASSSTSGIYNEQFF
TRBJ1-6 TRBV15 CATSTSGGTGSYNSPLHF
TRBJ1-2 TRBV5-1 CASRPGRGFFYGYTF
TRBJ1-1 TRBV11-2 CASSFRQGWPEAFF
TRBJ1-4 TRBV15 CATSRVPLNEKLFF
TRBJ1-2 TRBV7-2 CASSSRSTGFRGYTF
TRBJ2-5 TRBV7-9 CASSLVGSMAETQYF
TRBJ1-4 TRBV11-2 CASSYAGRSEKLFF
TRBJ2-6 TRBV7-3 CASSLKYRDRLESSGANVLTF
TRBJ1-2 TRBV18 CASSPPGQGVEGYTF
TRBJ2-5 TRBV5-6 CASSLRLGIQETQYF
TRBJ1-1 TRBV11-3 CASSFLTEAFF
TRBJ1-1 TRBV2 CASSRQGTEAFF
TRBJ2-3 TRBV10-3 CAISAGTSGKTDTQYF
TRBJ1-3 TRBV6-5 CASSYGITGSGNTIYF
TRBJ2-5 TRBV4-3 CASSPTSGTFPEETQYF
TRBJ1-1 TRBV5-6 CASSLAGVPLNTEAFF
TRBJ1-1 TRBV5-1 CASSVTGDNPITAFF
TRBJ2-5 TRBV5-6 CASSFGLADQETQYF
TRBJ1-3 TRBV5-1 CASKPVSSGNTIYF
TRBJ1-1 TRBV6-5 CASSYSKGRGNTEAFF
TRBJ1-5 TRBV6-5 CASRPGGSGQPQHF
TRBJ2-2 TRBV18 CASSPDRADTGELFF
TRBJ2-7 TRBV5-1 CASSLGGSTYEQYF
TRBJ2-7 TRBV19 CASSFLGQSSYEQYF
TRBJ2-7 TRBV14 CASSQVRVAEPYEQYF
TRBJ2-2 TRBV7-9 CSSTGTSFGTGELFF
TRBJ1-1 TRBV27 CASSLARQNTEAFF
TRBJ1-5 TRBV19 CASSLRRQLYNQPQHF
TRBJ2-1 TRBV5-4 CASSGTTNNEQFF
TRBJ1-4 TRBV7-9 CASSLGGANEKLFF
TRBJ1-2 TRBV5-6 CASSYYRDRIYGYTF
TRBJ1-1 TRBV5-1 CASSLAGVTEAFF
TRBJ1-3 TRBV7-2 CASSRDSSGNTIYF
TRBJ2-1 TRBV5-1 CASSPRTAELNNEQFF
TRBJ2-5 TRBV6-5 CASSLAGGNKETQYF
TRBJ2-2 TRBV13 CASSSGPNTGELFF
TRBJ2-3 TRBV7-9 CASSSLSDTQYF
TRBJ2-5 TRBV6-5 CASLGRGRGETQYF
TRBJ2-3 TRBV11-2 CASSTGLSTDTQYF
TRBJ2-1 TRBV4-1 CASSLDSGRSYNEQFF
TRBJ2-1 TRBV4-2 CASSQVVAGTGYEQFF
TRBJ1-1 TRBV7-2 CASSSPDWSRITEAFF
TRBJ2-3 TRBV5-6 CASSLRSGITDTQYF
TRBJ2-7 TRBV6-5 CASSYGGQGTYEQYF
TRBJ2-3 TRBV4-3 CASSPLGTSGRNTQYF